Here is one T cell receptor beta chain with its context. This record comes from a study of shared clonotypes between healthy human individuals. CDR1 and CDR2 (germline): ENHRY, SYGVKD. The CDR3 is 13 residues long. With 6 bases removed from V and 4 bases from J, the gap between germline ends came to 12 bases. The assay was immunoSEQ multiplex PCR, and TCRdb's table has in-frame clones only and misses some. The sample has about 960,000 clones, approximately 80% seen once; the top ten hold around 1.4%. The sequence derives from a man between 18 and 35 years old in good health. Specimen: memory CD4+ T cells sorted from blood. Specified subset: CD45RA-negative fraction. This chain joins TRBV10-3 and TRBJ1-2; tentative D call: TRBD1 (5 bases). CDR3 amino acids: CAIRDGGTYGYTF. Written as DNA, the CDR3 is TGTGCCATCAGGGATGGGGGGACCTATGGCTACACCTTC.